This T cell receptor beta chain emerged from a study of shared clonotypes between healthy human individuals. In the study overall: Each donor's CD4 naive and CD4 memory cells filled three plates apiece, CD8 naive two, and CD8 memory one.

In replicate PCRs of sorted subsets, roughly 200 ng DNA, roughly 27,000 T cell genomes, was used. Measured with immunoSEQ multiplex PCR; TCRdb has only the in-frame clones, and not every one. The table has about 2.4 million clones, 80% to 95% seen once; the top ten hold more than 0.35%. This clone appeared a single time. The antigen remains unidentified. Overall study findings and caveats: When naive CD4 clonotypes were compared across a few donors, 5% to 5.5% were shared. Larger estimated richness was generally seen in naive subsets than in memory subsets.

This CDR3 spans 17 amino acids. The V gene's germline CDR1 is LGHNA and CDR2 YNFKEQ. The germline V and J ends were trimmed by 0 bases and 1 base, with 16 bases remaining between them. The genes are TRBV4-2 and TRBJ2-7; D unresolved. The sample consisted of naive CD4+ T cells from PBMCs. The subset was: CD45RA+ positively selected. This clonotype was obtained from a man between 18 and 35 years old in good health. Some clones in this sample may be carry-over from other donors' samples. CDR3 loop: CASSQDPSRRISYEQYF. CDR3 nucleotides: TGTGCCAGCAGCCAAGACCCATCTAGGCGGATATCCTACGAGCAGTACTTC.